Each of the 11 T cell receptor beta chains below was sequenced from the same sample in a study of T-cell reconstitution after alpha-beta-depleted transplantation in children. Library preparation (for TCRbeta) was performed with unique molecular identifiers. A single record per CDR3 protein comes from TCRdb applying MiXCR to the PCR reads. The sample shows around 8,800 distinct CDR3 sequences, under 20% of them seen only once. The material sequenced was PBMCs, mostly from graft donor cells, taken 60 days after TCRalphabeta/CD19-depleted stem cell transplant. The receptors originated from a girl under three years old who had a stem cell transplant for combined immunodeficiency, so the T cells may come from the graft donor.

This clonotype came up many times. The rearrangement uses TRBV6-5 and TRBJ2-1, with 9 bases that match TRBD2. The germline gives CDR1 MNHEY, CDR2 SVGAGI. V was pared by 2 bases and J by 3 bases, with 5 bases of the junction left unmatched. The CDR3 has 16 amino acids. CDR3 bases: TGTGCCAGCAGTTACGCGACTAGCGGTTACTACAATGAGCAGTTCTTC. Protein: CASSYATSGYYNEQFF.

CDR3 coding DNA: TGTGCCAGCAGCTTGGTGGCAGGTGGGGTCATAGATACGCAGTATTTT. This gives the protein CASSLVAGGVIDTQYF. The V call is TRBV5-5, the J call TRBJ2-3, with D hard to call. The CDR3 runs to 16 residues. V was shortened by 0 bases and J by 5 bases, with 16 bases between the two germline ends. Germline CDR1 SGHKS, CDR2 YYEKEE (reference sequence).

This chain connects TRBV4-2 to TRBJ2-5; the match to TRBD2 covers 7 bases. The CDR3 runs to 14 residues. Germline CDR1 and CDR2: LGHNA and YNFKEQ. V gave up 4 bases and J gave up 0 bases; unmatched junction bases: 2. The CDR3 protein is CASSPGGNQETQYF. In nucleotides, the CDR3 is TGTGCCAGCAGCCCCGGGGGGAACCAAGAGACCCAGTACTTC.

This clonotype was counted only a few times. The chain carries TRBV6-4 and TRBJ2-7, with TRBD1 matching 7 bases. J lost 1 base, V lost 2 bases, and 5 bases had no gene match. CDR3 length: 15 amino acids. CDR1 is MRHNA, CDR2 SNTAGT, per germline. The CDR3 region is CASSDAGGHSYEQYF. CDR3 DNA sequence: TGTGCCAGCAGTGACGCAGGGGGTCATTCCTACGAGCAGTACTTC.

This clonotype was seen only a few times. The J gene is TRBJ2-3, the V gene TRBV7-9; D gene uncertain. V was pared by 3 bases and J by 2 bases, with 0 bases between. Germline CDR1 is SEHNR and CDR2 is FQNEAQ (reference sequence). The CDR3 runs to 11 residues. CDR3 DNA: TGTGCCAGCAGCTTCACAGATACGCAGTATTTT. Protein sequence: CASSFTDTQYF. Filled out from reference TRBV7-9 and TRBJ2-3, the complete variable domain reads DTGVSQNPRHKITKRGQNVTFRCDPISEHNRLYWYRQTLGQGPEFLTYFQNEAQLEKSRLLSDRFSAERPKGSFSTLEIQRTEQGDSAMYLCASSFTDTQYFGPGTRLTVL.

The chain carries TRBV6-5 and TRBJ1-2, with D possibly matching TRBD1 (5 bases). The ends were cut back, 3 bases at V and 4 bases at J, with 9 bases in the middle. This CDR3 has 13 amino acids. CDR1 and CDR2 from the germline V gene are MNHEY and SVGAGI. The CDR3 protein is CASSYRGRYGYTF. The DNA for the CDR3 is TGTGCCAGCAGTTATAGGGGTCGCTATGGCTACACCTTC.

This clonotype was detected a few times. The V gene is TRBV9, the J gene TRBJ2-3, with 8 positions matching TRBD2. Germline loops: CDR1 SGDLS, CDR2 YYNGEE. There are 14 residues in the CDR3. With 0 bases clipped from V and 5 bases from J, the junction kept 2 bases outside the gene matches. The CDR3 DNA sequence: TGTGCCAGCAGCGTAGCCCTAGCGGGAGATACGCAGTATTTT. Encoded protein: CASSVALAGDTQYF.

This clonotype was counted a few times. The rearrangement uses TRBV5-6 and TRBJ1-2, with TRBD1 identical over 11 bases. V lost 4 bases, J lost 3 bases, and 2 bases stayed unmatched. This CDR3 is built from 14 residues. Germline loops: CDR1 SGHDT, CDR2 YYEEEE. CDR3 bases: TGTGCCAGCAGCAGGGACAGGGGGGACTATGGCTACACCTTC. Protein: CASSRDRGDYGYTF.

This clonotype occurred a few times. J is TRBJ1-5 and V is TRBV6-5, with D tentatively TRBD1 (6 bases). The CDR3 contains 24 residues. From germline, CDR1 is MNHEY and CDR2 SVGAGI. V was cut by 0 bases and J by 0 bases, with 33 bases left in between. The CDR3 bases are TGTGCCAGCAGTTACTCGAGAGTAGGTAGGGAGGGGAAAGGGGGACCCCTTAGCAATCAGCCCCAGCATTTT. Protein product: CASSYSRVGREGKGGPLSNQPQHF.

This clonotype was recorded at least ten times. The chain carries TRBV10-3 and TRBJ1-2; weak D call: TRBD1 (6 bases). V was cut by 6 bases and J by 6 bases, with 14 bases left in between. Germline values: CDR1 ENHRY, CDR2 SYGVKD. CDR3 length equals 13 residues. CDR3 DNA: TGTGCCATCAGAACGTTTGAGGGGGATGGCTACACCTTC. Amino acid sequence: CAIRTFEGDGYTF.

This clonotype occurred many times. The CDR3: CSAELAGVGYEQYF. The CDR3 coding sequence is TGCAGTGCTGAACTAGCGGGGGTGGGGTACGAGCAGTACTTC. This chain uses TRBV20-1 with TRBJ2-7; 11 bases are shared with TRBD2. V shed 5 bases and J 4 bases; nucleotides not matched to a gene: 7. The CDR3 runs 14 residues. Germline lookup yields CDR1 DFQATT and CDR2 SNEGSKA (reference sequence).